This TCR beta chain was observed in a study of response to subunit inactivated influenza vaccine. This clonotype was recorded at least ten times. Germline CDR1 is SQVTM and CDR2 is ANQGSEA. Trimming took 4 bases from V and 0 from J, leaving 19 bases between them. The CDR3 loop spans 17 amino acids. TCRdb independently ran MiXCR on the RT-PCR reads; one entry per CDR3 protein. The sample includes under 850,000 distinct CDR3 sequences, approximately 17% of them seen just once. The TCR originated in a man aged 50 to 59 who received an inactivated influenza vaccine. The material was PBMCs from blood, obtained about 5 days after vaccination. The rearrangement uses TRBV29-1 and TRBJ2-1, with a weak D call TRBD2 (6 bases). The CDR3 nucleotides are TGCAGCGTTGTTGACGACCCGCGGGGCCCCTCCTACAATGAGCAGTTCTTC. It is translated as CSVVDDPRGPSYNEQFF.